The clone carrying this T cell receptor beta chain was seen more than once but under ten times. J gave up 2 bases and V 4 bases, and 7 bases lay outside the gene matches. The V gene's germline CDR1 is SGHTA and CDR2 FQGTGA. The CDR3 has 17 residues. Those enrolled in Seattle joined during active infection and were followed longitudinally afterward. Authors' processing steps: Amplification of reference gene primers was used by the study to estimate nucleated cell counts. Sequencing was performed with immunoSEQ multiplex PCR; in TCRdb, only in-frame clones are kept and a portion is missing. For V, J and clone size, that table is used; D and trimming come from the DNA. Among 13,000 or so clones listed, around 70% were seen once. The sample comes from a study of blood T cell repertoires in COVID-19.

The V gene is TRBV7-3, the J gene TRBJ2-1; 11 bases agree with TRBD2. The sequenced sample consisted of peripheral blood. The receptor comes from a man in his 60s with COVID-19, enrolled during active disease. The CDR3 sequence is CASSSVAGGKAYNEQFF. In DNA, the CDR3 is TGTGCCAGCAGCTCCGTAGCGGGAGGGAAAGCCTACAATGAGCAGTTCTTC.